This record concerns one TCR beta chain sequence. Its matching antigen is unknown. The source of the sample is a study of lymphopenia after photon versus proton radiotherapy. General study results and limits: Post-nadir diversity loss with photons came from oligoclonal expansion, particularly CD8+ Temra cells. Proton therapy kept repertoires fairly stable, unlike photons, which gained effector/memory cells. In patients who died, overall survival fell as post-nadir TCR diversity dropped more.

Repertoires were generated with immunoSEQ multiplex PCR, while TCRdb's copy carries only in-frame clones and drops some. The repertoire holds some 40,000 clones, with 80% to 95% as singletons. This sample comprised peripheral blood, obtained from a patient treated with photon-based radiotherapy. The receptor comes from a man aged 60 to 75 with cholangiocarcinoma.

This chain's CDR3 is CATSRARETNEKLFF. The CDR3 DNA sequence: TGTGCCACCAGCAGAGCGAGGGAAACTAATGAAAAACTGTTTTTT. The chain is built from TRBV15 and TRBJ1-4; no clear D gene. The CDR3 runs to 15 residues. Per the germline V gene, CDR1 is LNHNV and CDR2 is YYDKDF (reference sequence). Trimming cost V 1 base and J 1 base, with 7 bases left between them.